This T cell receptor beta chain was identified in a study of blood T cell repertoires in COVID-19. Germline CDR1 is MDHEN and CDR2 is SYDVKM. V lost 6 bases to trimming and J lost 4 bases, with 12 bases between them. The CDR3 is 14 amino acids. The method was immunoSEQ multiplex PCR; TCRdb's version includes in-frame clones alone and lacks a portion of them. The sample contains some 180,000 clones, 85% to 90% of which appear only once. This clonotype was obtained from a woman in her thirties or forties in a cohort exposed to, infected with or recovered from COVID-19 (not recorded which). The chain is built from TRBV28 and TRBJ1-4; D remains unclear. What was sequenced was PBMCs or T cells enriched from blood (not recorded which). The CDR3 sequence: CASSLQGVNEKLFF. CDR3 DNA: TGTGCCAGCAGCCTCCAAGGAGTTAATGAAAAACTGTTTTTT.